The next 2 T cell receptor beta chains were all read from a single sample in a study of blood T cell repertoires in COVID-19. Repertoires were generated with immunoSEQ multiplex PCR, while TCRdb's copy carries only in-frame clones and drops some. The data hold around 250,000 clones, with approximately 81% observed a single time. Material for sequencing was PBMCs or T cells enriched from blood (not recorded which). These receptor sequences come from a woman between 50 and 59 years old who had been exposed to COVID-19.

The gene calls are TRBV11-2 and TRBJ2-3; 12 nucleotides line up with TRBD1. Germline values: CDR1 SGHAT, CDR2 FQNNGV. The CDR3 has 16 amino acids. With V trimmed by 1 base and J by 6 bases, 5 bases remained unmatched. CDR3: CASSLGDRGRRDTQYF. As DNA, the CDR3 is TGTGCCAGCAGCTTAGGGGACAGGGGGCGCAGGGATACGCAGTATTTT. Based on the CDR3 plus reference TRBV11-2 and TRBJ2-3, the full variable domain is EAGVAQSPRYKIIEKRQSVAFWCNPISGHATLYWYQQILGQGPKLLIQFQNNGVVDDSQLPKDRFSAERLKGVDSTLKIQPAKLEDSAVYLCASSLGDRGRRDTQYFGPGTRLTVL.

This chain connects TRBV5-6 to TRBJ2-3; TRBD2 agrees at 8 bases. CDR1 SGHDT and CDR2 YYEEEE come from the germline V gene. The CDR3 has 16 residues. V lost 2 bases, J lost 4 bases, and 9 bases stayed unmatched. The CDR3 DNA is TGTGCCAGCAGCTTACCCGGGGGGGGCTGGGCAGATACGCAGTATTTT. Its protein product is CASSLPGGGWADTQYF.